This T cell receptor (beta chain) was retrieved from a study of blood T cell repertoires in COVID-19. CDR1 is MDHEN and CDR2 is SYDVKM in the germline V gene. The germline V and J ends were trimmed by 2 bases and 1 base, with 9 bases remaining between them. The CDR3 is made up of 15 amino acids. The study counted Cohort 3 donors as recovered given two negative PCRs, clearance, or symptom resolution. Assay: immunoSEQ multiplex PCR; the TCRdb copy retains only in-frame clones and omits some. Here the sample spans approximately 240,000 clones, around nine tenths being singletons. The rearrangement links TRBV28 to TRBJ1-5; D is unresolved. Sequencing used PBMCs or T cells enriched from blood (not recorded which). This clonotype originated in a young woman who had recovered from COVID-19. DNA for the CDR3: TGTGCCAGCAGTTTACCTCCGGGAAGCAATCAGCCCCAGCATTTT. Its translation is CASSLPPGSNQPQHF.